The 24 T cell receptor beta chains presented below share a single source sample, sequenced in a study of T cells in Graves' hyperthyroidism and ophthalmopathy. Amplified TCR beta CDR3 regions derived from RNA transcripts. With the HTBI primer set, the TCR CDR3 went through a first round of RT-PCR. TCRdb recomputed calls from the multiplex PCR reads with MiXCR, one row per CDR3 protein. The sample has tens of thousands of distinct CDR3 sequences, 45% to 50% seen once. The material sequenced was peripheral blood or thyroid tissue (not recorded which). These receptors were obtained from a woman aged 45-60 years with Graves' hyperthyroidism.

The chain uses TRBV7-2 and TRBJ2-7; D might be TRBD1 (6 bases). The germline V gene encodes CDR1 SGHTA and CDR2 FQGNSA. Trimming cost V 6 bases and J 4 bases, with 22 bases left between them. The CDR3 covers 16 residues. CDR3 coding DNA: TGTGCCAGCAGTTCCGTATGGGGGCAGGGGCGGTACGAGCAGTACTTC. It translates to CASSSVWGQGRYEQYF.

This clonotype was picked up many times. The chain links TRBV20-1 to TRBJ2-7; 9 positions agree with TRBD2. With 6 bases clipped from V and 6 bases from J, the junction kept 12 bases outside the gene matches. The CDR3 is 14 amino acids. CDR1 and CDR2 from the germline V gene are DFQATT and SNEGSKA (reference sequence). Here the CDR3 reads CSARGGREGLEQYF. The CDR3 DNA sequence: TGCAGTGCCCGGGGGGGGCGGGAGGGCCTCGAGCAGTACTTC.

CDR3 loop: CSVEDLGTGGRETQYF. The CDR3 DNA reads as TGCAGCGTTGAAGATCTGGGGACAGGGGGCCGGGAGACCCAGTACTTC. This chain links TRBV29-1 with TRBJ2-5; 12 bases match TRBD1. The length of the CDR3 is 16 residues. Germline V lookup: CDR1 SQVTM, CDR2 ANQGSEA. Trimming removed 0 bases from V and 5 bases from J; junction bases left unmatched: 7.

This clonotype is a singleton in its sample. The chain employs TRBV6-1 and TRBJ2-5; 14 bases are a match to TRBD2. The CDR3 totals 15 residues. CDR1 is MNHNS and CDR2 is SASEGT in the germline V gene. The ends lost 5 bases at V and 7 bases at J; junction bases unmatched: 6. DNA for the CDR3: TGTGCCAGCAGTACCGGACTAGCGGGGGGCTCGACCCAGTACTTC. Its translation is CASSTGLAGGSTQYF.

This chain uses TRBV7-2 with TRBJ2-7, with a weak D call TRBD1 (6 bases). The CDR3 is 16 amino acids. V was pared by 7 bases and J by 3 bases, with 22 bases between. Germline CDR1 and CDR2: SGHTA and FQGNSA. The CDR3 sequence is CASNHMGAGPNYEQYF. For the CDR3, the DNA is TGTGCCAGCAACCATATGGGGGCAGGGCCCAACTACGAGCAGTACTTC.

This clonotype was counted ten times or more. The V call is TRBV28, the J call TRBJ1-1; D gene unclear. The length of the CDR3 is 15 residues. Germline loops: CDR1 MDHEN, CDR2 SYDVKM. The V end lost 3 bases, the J end lost 2 bases, and 13 bases lay between the germline ends. CDR3 nucleotides: TGTGCCAGCAGTTTCGGACGGAACAGAAACACTGAAGCTTTCTTT. Translation: CASSFGRNRNTEAFF.

Turning to this clonotype: This may stem from a read error, because a much larger clone lies one nucleotide away. This chain connects TRBV7-2 to TRBJ2-7; 8 bases align to TRBD2. CDR3 length: 14 residues. The germline CDR1 and CDR2 sequences are SGHTA and FQGNSA. In nucleotides, the CDR3 is TGTGCCAGCAGTTTCCGGCGGGAGGTCGGCGAGCAGGACTTC. It encodes CASSFRREVGEQDF. Drawing the rest from reference TRBV7-2 and TRBJ2-7, the complete variable domain is GAGVSQSPSNKVTEKGKDVELRCDPISGHTALYWYRQSLGQGLEFLIYFQGNSAPDKSGLPSDRFSAERTGGSVSTLTIQRTQQEDSAVYLCASSFRREVGEQDFGPGTRLTVT.

This clonotype was observed at least ten times. J is TRBJ1-1 and V is TRBV4-1; D is undetermined. This CDR3 region has 13 residues. The germline V and J ends were trimmed by 3 bases and 11 bases, with 16 bases remaining between them. Germline V gene sequence: CDR1 MGHRA, CDR2 YSYEKL. As DNA, the CDR3 is TGCGCCAGCAGCCAGAGGAACAGCCAACTGGCTTTCTTT. It is translated as CASSQRNSQLAFF.

The chain recombines TRBV13 with TRBJ2-5; the D is unclear. With 3 bases removed from V and 9 bases from J, the gap between germline ends came to 17 bases. Germline-derived CDR1 and CDR2 are PRHDT and FYEKMQ (reference sequence). The CDR3 sequence is 14 residues long. Written as DNA, the CDR3 is TGTGCCAGCAGCTTTGTTCTGGCGGTGAAGCCCCAGTACTTC. It codes for CASSFVLAVKPQYF. Full variable domain (missing parts from reference TRBV13 and TRBJ2-5): AAGVIQSPRHLIKEKRETATLKCYPIPRHDTVYWYQQGPGQDPQFLISFYEKMQSDKGSIPDRFSAQQFSDYHSELNMSSLELGDSALYFCASSFVLAVKPQYFGPGTRLLVL.

This clonotype has at least ten counts. The chain carries TRBV20-1 and TRBJ1-5; 8 bases are a match to TRBD1. The CDR3 is made up of 15 amino acids. Unmatched junction bases numbered 11, after V lost 1 base and J lost 9 bases. The germline CDR1 and CDR2 sequences are DFQATT and SNEGSKA (reference sequence). CDR3 bases: TGCAGTGCTAGAGCGCCTACCCAGGGGGCACGGCCCCAGCATTTT. As protein: CSARAPTQGARPQHF.

This chain joins TRBV2 and TRBJ2-7; 8 bases are a match to TRBD1. The CDR3 length is 12 residues. J gave up 6 bases and V 4 bases, and 2 bases lay outside the gene matches. Germline-derived CDR1 and CDR2 are SNHLY and FYNNEI. The CDR3 loop is CASSGTGIEQYF. The CDR3 DNA is TGTGCCAGCAGTGGGACAGGGATCGAGCAGTACTTC. The variable domain in full, completed from reference TRBV2 and TRBJ2-7, reads EPEVTQTPSHQVTQMGQEVILRCVPISNHLYFYWYRQILGQKVEFLVSFYNNEISEKSEIFDDQFSVERPDGSNFTLKIRSTKLEDSAMYFCASSGTGIEQYFGPGTRLTVT.

The V gene is TRBV7-9, the J gene TRBJ2-7, with 9 nucleotides matching TRBD1. The CDR3 is 16 residues long. The J segment lost 1 base and the V segment lost 5 bases, leaving 9 bases of the junction unmatched. Germline V gives CDR1 SEHNR, CDR2 FQNEAQ (reference sequence). CDR3 bases: TGTGCCAGCAGCAAGCGGGACAGGGTACGATCCTACGAGCAGTACTTC. Residues: CASSKRDRVRSYEQYF.

Ten or more counts support this clonotype. The J gene is TRBJ1-5, the V gene TRBV20-1, with a possible D match to TRBD1 (6 bases). The length of the CDR3 is 15 residues. Trimming left V 2 bases short and J 2 bases short, with 13 bases between. Germline V CDR1 and CDR2: DFQATT, SNEGSKA (reference sequence). CDR3 sequence: CSARTGSLGNQPQHF. The DNA of the CDR3 is TGCAGTGCTAGAACAGGGTCTTTGGGCAATCAGCCCCAGCATTTT.

This chain uses TRBV2 with TRBJ2-2, with D perhaps matching TRBD2 (6 bases). This CDR3 has 14 amino acids. V dropped 7 bases and J dropped 4 bases, with 13 bases sitting between them. Per germline, CDR1 SNHLY and CDR2 FYNNEI. The CDR3 protein is CASTGTPSTGELFF. CDR3 DNA sequence: TGTGCCAGCACCGGGACTCCAAGCACCGGGGAGCTGTTTTTT. Combining the CDR3 with reference TRBV2 and TRBJ2-2 gives the whole variable domain EPEVTQTPSHQVTQMGQEVILRCVPISNHLYFYWYRQILGQKVEFLVSFYNNEISEKSEIFDDQFSVERPDGSNFTLKIRSTKLEDSAMYFCASTGTPSTGELFFGEGSRLTVL.

The sample holds many counts of this clonotype. The J gene is TRBJ1-1, the V gene TRBV28; D perhaps matches TRBD1 (5 bases). The CDR3 sequence is 14 residues long. CDR1 is MDHEN and CDR2 is SYDVKM in the germline V gene. The V and J ends lost 3 bases and 4 bases respectively, with 12 bases between them. The CDR3 DNA follows: TGTGCCAGCAGTTTCGGGGGAAGGTCCACTGAAGCTTTCTTT. Protein sequence: CASSFGGRSTEAFF.

This clonotype was found once. V and J are TRBV7-9 and TRBJ2-5; 15 bases line up with TRBD2. Trimming at V came to 11 bases and at J to 5 bases, leaving 12 bases not matched to a gene. Germline V gives CDR1 SEHNR, CDR2 FQNEAQ (reference sequence). The CDR3 totals 16 residues. The CDR3 loop is CAGGLAGGARWETQYF. CDR3 DNA: TGTGCCGGGGGACTAGCGGGAGGAGCGAGGTGGGAGACCCAGTACTTC.

The chain uses TRBV20-1 and TRBJ1-5; no definite D call. The CDR3 runs to 14 residues. Between the trimmed V and J ends, which lost 0 bases and 3 bases, there was a span of 9 bases. Germline V gene lookup returns CDR1 DFQATT and CDR2 SNEGSKA (reference sequence). CDR3 nucleotides: TGCAGTGCTAGAGATGGAGGTACCAATCAGCCCCAGCATTTT. Protein sequence: CSARDGGTNQPQHF.

The chain links TRBV11-2 to TRBJ2-7; D is unresolved. The V gene's germline CDR1 is SGHAT and CDR2 FQNNGV. Trimming stripped 2 bases from V and 6 bases from J, with 8 bases between. The CDR3 has 12 residues. CDR3 sequence reads: CASSLWPGEQYF. In DNA, the CDR3 is TGTGCCAGCAGCTTATGGCCAGGCGAGCAGTACTTC.

This clonotype has ten or more counts. V gene TRBV7-2 combines with J gene TRBJ2-2; D is unclear. CDR3 length: 12 residues. V lost 4 bases and J lost 8, with 8 bases in between. Looked up from germline, CDR1 is SGHTA and CDR2 is FQGNSA. CDR3 in DNA: TGTGCCAGCAGCTCTTACAGAGGGGAGCTGTTTTTT. This sequence encodes CASSSYRGELFF. The entire variable domain, with the rest obtained from reference TRBV7-2 and TRBJ2-2, is as follows: GAGVSQSPSNKVTEKGKDVELRCDPISGHTALYWYRQSLGQGLEFLIYFQGNSAPDKSGLPSDRFSAERTGGSVSTLTIQRTQQEDSAVYLCASSSYRGELFFGEGSRLTVL.

On this clonotype itself: A much more abundant neighbour one base away suggests this may be a read error. The chain couples TRBV28 to TRBJ2-3; D is unresolved. Germline CDR1 and CDR2: MDHEN and SYDVKM. The CDR3 has 13 amino acids. As DNA, the CDR3 is TGTGCCGGCAGTTTCGTGAACACAGATACGCAGTATTTT. Protein product: CAGSFVNTDTQYF.

This clonotype was counted at least ten times. The chain has TRBV4-3 and TRBJ1-4; TRBD1 is a possible D gene (6 bases). The germline V gene has CDR1 LGHNA and CDR2 YSLEER. Trimming pared 4 bases from V and 6 bases from J, leaving 18 bases between. The CDR3 has 16 amino acids. The CDR3 sequence is CASSPVPRRQDEKLFF. CDR3 in DNA: TGCGCCAGCAGCCCGGTGCCGAGAAGACAGGATGAAAAACTGTTTTTT.

A single count supports this clonotype. The V call is TRBV7-9, the J call TRBJ2-5; D ambiguous. Trimming removed 5 bases from V and 2 bases from J, with 12 bases in between. CDR3 size: 14 residues. CDR1 SEHNR and CDR2 FQNEAQ come from the germline V gene (reference sequence). CDR3: CASSETVEQETQYF. The CDR3 DNA reads as TGTGCCAGCAGCGAAACGGTAGAGCAAGAGACCCAGTACTTC.

The genes are TRBV30 and TRBJ1-5; D is perhaps TRBD1 (6 bases). CDR1 and CDR2 (germline): GTSNPN, SVGIG (reference sequence). The CDR3 runs to 13 residues. The germline V and J ends were trimmed by 0 bases and 5 bases, with 8 bases remaining between them. The CDR3, as DNA: TGTGCCTGGAGTGTACGGGGGCATCAGCCCCAGCATTTT. It codes for CAWSVRGHQPQHF.

V is TRBV6-1 and J is TRBJ2-5, with unresolved D. This CDR3 is built from 15 residues. Trimming left V 6 bases short and J 2 bases short, with 16 bases between. The V gene's germline CDR1 is MNHNS and CDR2 SASEGT. The CDR3 DNA reads as TGTGCCAGCAGCCAAGGGATTATGGCGCAAGAGACCCAGTACTTC. Residues: CASSQGIMAQETQYF.